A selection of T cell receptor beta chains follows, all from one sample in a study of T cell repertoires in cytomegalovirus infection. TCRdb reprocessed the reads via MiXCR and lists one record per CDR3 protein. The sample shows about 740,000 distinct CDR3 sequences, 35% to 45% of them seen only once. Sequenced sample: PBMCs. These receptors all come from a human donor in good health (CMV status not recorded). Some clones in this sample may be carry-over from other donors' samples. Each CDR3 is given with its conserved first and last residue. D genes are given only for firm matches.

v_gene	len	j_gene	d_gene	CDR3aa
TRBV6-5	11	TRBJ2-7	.	CASTRGDYQHF
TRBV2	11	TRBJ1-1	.	CASSDYRAYLF
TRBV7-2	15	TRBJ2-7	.	CASSSRGTDSYEQYF
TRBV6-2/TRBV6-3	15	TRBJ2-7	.	CASSRPSGAAYEQYF
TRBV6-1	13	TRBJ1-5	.	CASSEAGRQPQHF
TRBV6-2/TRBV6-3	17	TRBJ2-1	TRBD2	CASSYRTSGSPYNEQFF
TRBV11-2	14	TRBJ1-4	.	CASSPGRMDEKLFF
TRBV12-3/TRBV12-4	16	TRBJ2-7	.	CASSPIQGLKTYEQYF
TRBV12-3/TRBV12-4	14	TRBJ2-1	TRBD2	CASSLGEGRDEQFF
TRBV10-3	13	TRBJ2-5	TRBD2	CAISGSGRETQYF
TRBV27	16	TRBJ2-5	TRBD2	CASSYPSGSLRETQYF
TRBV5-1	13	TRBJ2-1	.	CASQLGRSNEQFF
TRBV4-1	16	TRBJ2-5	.	CASSQEGAGPQETQYF
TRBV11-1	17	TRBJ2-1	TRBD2	CASSRPTSGGQNNEQLF
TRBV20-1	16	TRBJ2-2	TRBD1	CSARGWGQGDTGELFF
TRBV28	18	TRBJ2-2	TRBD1	CASINWLGQGTNTGELFF
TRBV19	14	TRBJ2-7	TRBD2	CASSIEAGTLEQYF
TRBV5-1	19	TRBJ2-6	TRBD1	CASSSRPGTALSGANVLTF
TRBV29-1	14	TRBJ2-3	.	CSVATGLSTDTQYF
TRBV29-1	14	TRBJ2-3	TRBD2	CSVAERGLTDTQYF
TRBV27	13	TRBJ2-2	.	CASMDSNTGELFF
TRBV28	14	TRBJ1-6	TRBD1	CASSFSRQGGTLHF
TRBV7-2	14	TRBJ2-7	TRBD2	CASSERTSAYEQYF
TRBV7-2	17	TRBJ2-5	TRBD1	CASSFPRVGQGEETQYF
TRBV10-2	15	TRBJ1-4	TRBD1	CASSTTGAEGEKLFF
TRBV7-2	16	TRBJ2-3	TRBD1	CASSYRRGLGTDTQYF
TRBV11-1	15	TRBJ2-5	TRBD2	CASSSMTSGRREQYF